This T cell receptor beta chain appears in the sequencing data of a study of blood T cells in healthy people across ages. Per sample, a minimum of 7 million PBMCs were isolated. Study results and limitations: Unsorted PBMCs prevented conclusive naive versus antigen-experienced comparison.

A second PCR, run for roughly 6 to 11 cycles, used a sample-barcoded 5' primer plus a J-beta primer mix. Sequencing recovered at least 2.5 million CDR3-containing paired-end reads from each sample. One entry per CDR3 protein, called by TCRdb with MiXCR from the 5' RACE reads. The repertoire holds roughly 570,000 distinct CDR3 sequences, with about 26% as singletons. Germline V gives CDR1 SNHLY, CDR2 FYNNEI. The V and J ends lost 7 bases and 9 bases respectively, with 16 bases between them. The CDR3 is 14 amino acids. About this clonotype itself: Antigen: not known.

The receptor was isolated from a woman in her 70s in good health. Material for sequencing was blood. This chain links TRBV2 with TRBJ1-6; TRBD1 is a possible D gene (6 bases). The CDR3 spells CASMYRGAGSPLHF. The DNA of the CDR3 is TGTGCCAGCATGTACCGGGGGGCTGGTTCACCCCTCCACTTT.